These 6 T cell receptor beta chains originate from one sample sequenced in a study of control samples from healthy donors and cancer patients. Repertoires were generated with immunoSEQ multiplex PCR, while TCRdb's copy carries only in-frame clones and drops some. The table records roughly 50,000 clones, 95% to 96% of them present only once. Sequenced material: blood. These TCRs come from a woman in her 30s in good health.

The J gene is TRBJ2-1, the V gene TRBV20-1; unclear D gene. This CDR3 comprises 9 residues. Between the trimmed V and J ends, which lost 7 bases and 6 bases, there was a span of 4 bases. CDR1 is DFQATT, CDR2 SNEGSKA, per germline (reference sequence). CDR3 nucleotides: TGCAGTGGAGGCAATGAGCAGTTCTTC. Translating gives CSGGNEQFF.

This chain connects TRBV5-5 to TRBJ2-6, with D uncertain. V gave up 2 bases and J gave up 2 bases, with 5 bases separating them. From germline, CDR1 is SGHKS and CDR2 YYEKEE (reference sequence). CDR3 length: 14 residues. The CDR3 reads CASSLQTGANVLTF. The CDR3 bases are TGTGCCAGCAGCTTACAAACTGGGGCCAACGTCCTGACTTTC.

The chain recombines TRBV7-2 with TRBJ1-2; 7 bases match TRBD1. The germline V gene encodes CDR1 SGHTA and CDR2 FQGNSA. The CDR3 loop spans 18 amino acids. V lost 2 bases, J lost 3 bases, and 15 bases stayed unmatched. The CDR3 reads CASSLHRIIGGADYGYTF. The DNA for the CDR3 is TGTGCCAGCAGCTTACATAGGATAATAGGGGGCGCGGACTATGGCTACACCTTC.

The chain combines TRBV27 with TRBJ2-7, with TRBD2 as a possible D gene (5 bases). Germline values: CDR1 MNHEY, CDR2 SMNVEV (reference sequence). The CDR3 has 14 residues. Trimming stripped 6 bases from V and 0 bases from J, with 12 bases between. The CDR3 region has the DNA TGTGCCAGCAGGGTTAGCGCCAGCTCCTACGAGCAGTACTTC. It yields the protein CASRVSASSYEQYF.

The CDR3 reads CASSEATGVDSPLHF. CDR3 DNA sequence: TGTGCCAGCAGTGAGGCGACGGGAGTGGATTCACCCCTCCACTTT. The rearrangement joins TRBV6-1 to TRBJ1-6; D is unresolved. Deletions cut 3 bases from V and 8 bases from J, with 14 bases between. The germline V gene encodes CDR1 MNHNS and CDR2 SASEGT. The CDR3 extends over 15 amino acids.

CDR3 bases: TGTGCCAGCAGTGCGCGGGTAGCGGGAGACCCCCACGAGCAGTACTTC. It specifies CASSARVAGDPHEQYF. The chain is built from TRBV6-1 and TRBJ2-7, with 9 bases lining up with TRBD2. The trim removed 4 bases at V and 5 bases at J, leaving 12 bases unmatched. CDR3 length equals 16 residues. The germline V gene encodes CDR1 MNHNS and CDR2 SASEGT.